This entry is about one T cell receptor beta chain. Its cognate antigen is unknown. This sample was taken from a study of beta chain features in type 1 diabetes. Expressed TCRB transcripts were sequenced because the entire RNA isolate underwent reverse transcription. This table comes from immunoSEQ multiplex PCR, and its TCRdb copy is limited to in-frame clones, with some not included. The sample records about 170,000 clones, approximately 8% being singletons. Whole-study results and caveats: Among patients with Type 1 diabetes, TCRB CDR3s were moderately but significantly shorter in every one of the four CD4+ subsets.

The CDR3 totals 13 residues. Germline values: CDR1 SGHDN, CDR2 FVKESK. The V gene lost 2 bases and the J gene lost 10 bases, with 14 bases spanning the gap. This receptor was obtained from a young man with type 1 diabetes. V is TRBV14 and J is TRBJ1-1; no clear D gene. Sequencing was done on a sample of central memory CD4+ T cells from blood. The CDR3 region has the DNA TGTGCCAGCAGCCAACAACAAGGCTCGGGAGCTTTCTTT. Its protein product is CASSQQQGSGAFF. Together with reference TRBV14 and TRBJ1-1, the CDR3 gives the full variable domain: EAGVTQFPSHSVIEKGQTVTLRCDPISGHDNLYWYRRVMGKEIKFLLHFVKESKQDESGMPNNRFLAERTGGTYSTLKVQPAELEDSGVYFCASSQQQGSGAFFGQGTRLTVV.